This T cell receptor (beta chain) was sequenced for a study of blood T cell repertoires in COVID-19. Study at large: Material from acute and convalescent COVID-19 was sourced from the United States, Italy and Spain. From T cells, B-cell-depleted T cells, or PBMCs came the material, which was cDNA or gDNA.

With 3 bases removed from V and 3 bases from J, the gap between germline ends came to 9 bases. The V gene's germline CDR1 is KGHSH and CDR2 LQKENI. This CDR3 has 14 residues. How the authors handled the data: Counts of nucleated cells, estimated from reference gene primer amplification, were obtained. Assay: immunoSEQ multiplex PCR; the TCRdb copy retains only in-frame clones and omits some. That table furnishes V, J and clone size, whereas the DNA furnished D and trimming. The sample lists about 80,000 clones; 76% were seen once. The sequencing sample was made of peripheral blood. This TCR was recovered from a man aged 65 to 79 with active or convalescent COVID-19. The chain joins TRBV18 to TRBJ2-1; no reliable D call. The CDR3 DNA reads TGTGCCAGCTCACCCCCTCACAACTACAATGAGCAGTTCTTC. Its translation: CASSPPHNYNEQFF.